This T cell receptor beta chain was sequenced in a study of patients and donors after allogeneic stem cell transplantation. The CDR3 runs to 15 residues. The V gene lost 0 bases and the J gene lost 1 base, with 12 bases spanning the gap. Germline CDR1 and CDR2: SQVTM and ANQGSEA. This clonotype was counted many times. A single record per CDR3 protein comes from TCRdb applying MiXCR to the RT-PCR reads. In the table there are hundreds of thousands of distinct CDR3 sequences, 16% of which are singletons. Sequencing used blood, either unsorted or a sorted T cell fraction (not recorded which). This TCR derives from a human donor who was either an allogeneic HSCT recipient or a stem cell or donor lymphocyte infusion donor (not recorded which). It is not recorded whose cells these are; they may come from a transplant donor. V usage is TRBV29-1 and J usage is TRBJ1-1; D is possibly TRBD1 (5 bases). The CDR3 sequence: CSVEDRLGANTEAFF. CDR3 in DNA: TGCAGCGTTGAAGATCGTCTTGGGGCGAACACTGAAGCTTTCTTT.